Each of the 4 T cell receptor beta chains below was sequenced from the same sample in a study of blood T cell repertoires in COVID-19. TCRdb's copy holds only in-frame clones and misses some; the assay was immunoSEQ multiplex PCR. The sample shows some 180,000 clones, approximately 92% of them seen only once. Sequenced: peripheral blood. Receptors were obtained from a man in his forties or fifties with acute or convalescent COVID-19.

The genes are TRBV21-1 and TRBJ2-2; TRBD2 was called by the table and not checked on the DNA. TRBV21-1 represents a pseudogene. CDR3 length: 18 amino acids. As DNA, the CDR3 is TGTGCCAGCAGCAACAATGAGCGGGGGGCCGGTGGTACCGGGGAGCTGTTTTTT. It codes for CASSNNERGAGGTGELFF.

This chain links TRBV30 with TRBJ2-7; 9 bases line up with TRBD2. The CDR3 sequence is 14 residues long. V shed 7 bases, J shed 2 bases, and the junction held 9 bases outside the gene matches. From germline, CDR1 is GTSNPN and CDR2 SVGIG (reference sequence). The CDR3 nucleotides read TGTGCCTTCCTCCCGGCGGGAGGGACCTACGAGCAGTACTTC. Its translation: CAFLPAGGTYEQYF.

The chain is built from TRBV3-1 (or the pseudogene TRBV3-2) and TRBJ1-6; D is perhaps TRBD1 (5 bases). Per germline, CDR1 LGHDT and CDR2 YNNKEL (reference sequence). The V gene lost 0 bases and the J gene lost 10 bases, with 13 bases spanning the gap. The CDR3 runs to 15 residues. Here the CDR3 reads CASSQEGQGRSPLHF. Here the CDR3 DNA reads TGTGCCAGCAGCCAAGAAGGCCAGGGTCGCTCACCCCTCCACTTT.

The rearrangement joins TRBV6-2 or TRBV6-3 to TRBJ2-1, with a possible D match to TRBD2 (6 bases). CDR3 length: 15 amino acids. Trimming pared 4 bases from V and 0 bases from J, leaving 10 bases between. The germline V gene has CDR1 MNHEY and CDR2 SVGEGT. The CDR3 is CASSFARGSYNEQFF. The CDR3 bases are TGTGCCAGCAGTTTTGCGCGGGGCTCCTACAATGAGCAGTTCTTC.